The 11 T cell receptor beta chains below all came from one sample that was sequenced in a study of cytomegalovirus exposure and HLA in healthy donors. With 60 Vbeta and 13 Jbeta primers, the PCR was carried out. TCRdb's table, derived via immunoSEQ multiplex PCR, lists solely in-frame clones and lacks some. The table records about 140,000 clones, approximately 80% of them present only once. Sequencing input: PBMCs. These receptors originate from a woman younger than 30 in good health and CMV-seropositive.

This chain uses TRBV5-1 with TRBJ2-3; tentative D call: TRBD2 (6 bases). CDR1 is SGHRS and CDR2 is YFSETQ in the germline V gene. The ends were cut back, 5 bases at V and 4 bases at J, with 11 bases in the middle. The CDR3 covers 13 residues. In DNA form, the CDR3 reads TGCGCCAGCAGTCGTAGCGGCCCAGATACGCAGTATTTT. Amino acids: CASSRSGPDTQYF.

This chain links TRBV18 with TRBJ2-1, with 8 positions matching TRBD2. Per the germline V gene, CDR1 is KGHSH and CDR2 is LQKENI. V lost 1 base to trimming and J lost 0 bases; unmatched junction nucleotides: 5. The CDR3 is 17 amino acids. The CDR3 nucleotides read TGTGCCAGCTCACCACTAGGCGGGGGGCCCTCCTACAATGAGCAGTTCTTC. This translates into CASSPLGGGPSYNEQFF.

This clone was detected a few times. The J gene is TRBJ1-6, the V gene TRBV5-4; 8 bases fit TRBD1. J lost 0 bases, V lost 2 bases, and 1 base had no gene match. CDR3 length: 16 residues. Germline CDR1 and CDR2: SGHNT and YYREEE (reference sequence). This chain's CDR3 is CASSLQGGSYNSPLHF. The CDR3 DNA reads TGTGCCAGCAGCTTACAGGGGGGCTCCTATAATTCACCCCTCCACTTT.

Comments on this clone: Other nucleotide sequences from this sample produce the same CDR3. This sequence joins TRBV6-6 and TRBJ2-5; D not resolved. Germline V gene sequence: CDR1 MNHNY, CDR2 SVGAGI (reference sequence). This CDR3 is built from 11 residues. Trimming removed 5 bases at V and 5 bases at J, with 6 bases between. The DNA of the CDR3 is TGTGCCAGCAGTCCCCTGGAGACCCAGTACTTC. Amino acids: CASSPLETQYF.

The V gene is TRBV6-1, the J gene TRBJ1-5; D may be TRBD1 (6 bases). Germline V lookup: CDR1 MNHNS, CDR2 SASEGT. V gave up 6 bases and J gave up 4 bases, with 16 bases separating them. This CDR3 spans 15 amino acids. The CDR3 region is CASSATGFLNQPQHF. In DNA form, the CDR3 reads TGTGCCAGCAGCGCCACAGGGTTTCTAAATCAGCCCCAGCATTTT.

This sequence joins TRBV6-6 and TRBJ2-1; a possible D gene is TRBD1 (6 bases). Germline V gene sequence: CDR1 MNHNY, CDR2 SVGAGI (reference sequence). The V gene lost 11 bases and the J gene lost 6 bases, with 17 bases spanning the gap. The CDR3 sequence is 13 residues long. CDR3 sequence (DNA): TGTGCCCTGAGCAGGGGTCCCTCCAATGAGCAGTTCTTC. It translates to CALSRGPSNEQFF.

This clone has a handful of counts. This chain uses TRBV4-2 with TRBJ1-5; D gene ambiguous. Trimming took off 4 bases at V and 5 bases at J, with 15 bases between the two ends. The CDR3 loop spans 15 amino acids. Germline lookup yields CDR1 LGHNA and CDR2 YNFKEQ. As DNA, the CDR3 is TGTGCCAGCAGCCCCACTGGGAGCGGTCATCAGCCCCAGCATTTT. Its protein is CASSPTGSGHQPQHF.

The chain carries TRBV7-8 and TRBJ2-2; the match to TRBD2 covers 8 bases. The V segment lost 5 bases and the J segment 6 bases; nucleotides outside the gene matches: 11. Per germline, CDR1 SGHVS and CDR2 FQNEAQ. The CDR3 is 16 amino acids. Here the CDR3 reads CASSQGLAKRAGELFF. The DNA of the CDR3 is TGTGCCAGCAGCCAAGGACTAGCTAAGCGGGCCGGGGAGCTGTTTTTT. Drawing the rest from reference TRBV7-8 and TRBJ2-2, the complete variable domain is GAGVSQSPRYKVAKRGQDVALRCDPISGHVSLFWYQQALGQGPEFLTYFQNEAQLDKSGLPSDRFFAERPEGSVSTLKIQRTQQEDSAVYLCASSQGLAKRAGELFFGEGSRLTVL.

The rearrangement links TRBV5-1 to TRBJ1-1; D possibly corresponds to TRBD1 (5 bases). Trimming took off 4 bases at V and 3 bases at J, with 16 bases between the two ends. CDR1 SGHRS and CDR2 YFSETQ come from the germline V gene. This CDR3 spans 15 amino acids. The chain's CDR3 is CASSPTDPGYTEAFF. CDR3 DNA sequence: TGCGCCAGCAGCCCTACCGACCCAGGGTACACTGAAGCTTTCTTT.

The chain carries TRBV7-9 and TRBJ1-5; 8 bases align to TRBD1. The germline V gene encodes CDR1 SEHNR and CDR2 FQNEAQ (reference sequence). The CDR3 consists of 16 residues. The J segment lost 1 base and the V segment lost 4 bases, leaving 6 bases of the junction unmatched. The CDR3 loop reads CASSSTGGGSNQPQHF. CDR3 DNA sequence: TGTGCCAGCAGCTCTACAGGGGGTGGGAGCAATCAGCCCCAGCATTTT.

The gene calls are TRBV27 and TRBJ2-7; 9 bases are shared with TRBD1. Trimming at V came to 3 bases and at J to 2 bases, leaving 5 bases not matched to a gene. CDR3 length: 15 amino acids. The germline gives CDR1 MNHEY, CDR2 SMNVEV (reference sequence). The CDR3 sequence is CASSFSRTGAYEQYF. The CDR3 DNA is TGTGCCAGCAGTTTCTCCAGGACAGGGGCCTACGAGCAGTACTTC.